Following are 3 T cell receptor beta chains from one sample sequenced in a study of cytomegalovirus exposure and HLA in healthy donors. A multiplex PCR was run with 60 Vbeta primers and 13 Jbeta primers. The repertoire was sequenced with immunoSEQ multiplex PCR; TCRdb's copy has only in-frame clones and lacks some. The table records some 150,000 clones, approximately 80% of them present only once. Sequenced input: PBMCs. These receptors originate from a man between 18 and 29 years old in good health and CMV-seropositive.

This clone was detected a few times. The chain is built from TRBV11-2 and TRBJ2-4, with TRBD1 identical over 8 bases. This CDR3 has 15 amino acids. The germline gives CDR1 SGHAT, CDR2 FQNNGV. After removal of 5 bases from V and 1 base from J, the junction contained 4 bases not matched to a gene. The CDR3 is CASSRTGWAKNIQYF. For the CDR3, the DNA is TGTGCCAGCAGCCGGACAGGGTGGGCCAAAAACATTCAGTACTTC. The full variable domain, rest sourced from reference TRBV11-2 and TRBJ2-4, is EAGVAQSPRYKIIEKRQSVAFWCNPISGHATLYWYQQILGQGPKLLIQFQNNGVVDDSQLPKDRFSAERLKGVDSTLKIQPAKLEDSAVYLCASSRTGWAKNIQYFGAGTRLSVL.

This clone was recorded only once. The rearrangement joins TRBV19 to TRBJ2-1, with D hard to call. Germline V gene lookup returns CDR1 LNHDA and CDR2 SQIVND (reference sequence). The V end was cut by 1 base, the J end by 15 bases, with 13 bases between. This CDR3 region has 12 residues. CDR3 amino acids: CASSIVLGPTFF. The CDR3 bases are TGTGCCAGTAGTATAGTCCTGGGCCCCACGTTCTTC. Full variable domain (outside the CDR3, taken from reference TRBV19 and TRBJ2-1): DGGITQSPKYLFRKEGQNVTLSCEQNLNHDAMYWYRQDPGQGLRLIYYSQIVNDFQKGDIAEGYSVSREKKESFPLTVTSAQKNPTAFYLCASSIVLGPTFFGPGTRLTVL.

The chain carries TRBV6-1 and TRBJ2-1; no firm D call. Germline V lookup: CDR1 MNHNS, CDR2 SASEGT. The CDR3 length is 14 residues. With 8 bases removed from V and 0 bases from J, the gap between germline ends came to 11 bases. As DNA, the CDR3 is TGTGCCAGCCTCTTGAGTAGCTCCTACAATGAGCAGTTCTTC. Residues: CASLLSSSYNEQFF.